The present T cell receptor (beta chain) was sequenced within a study of T-cell memory formation after mild COVID-19. Study-level information: TCR clusters were largely donor specific.

The CDR3 is made up of 17 amino acids. Trimming pared 0 bases from V and 0 bases from J, leaving 13 bases between. In germline, CDR1 is SGHDT, CDR2 YYEEEE. TCRdb called the 5' RACE reads again in MiXCR, with one record for every CDR3 protein. The table records 300,000 to 400,000 distinct CDR3 sequences, around 15% of them present only once. The receptor's source is a man aged 18 to 30 who had mild COVID-19 (a few samples of this study predate the infection). Cell type and time point are not known. The chain carries TRBV5-6 and TRBJ2-1, with D perhaps matching TRBD2 (7 bases). Sequenced sample: PBMCs or a T cell subset sorted from them (not recorded which). CDR3 protein: CASSLDAGAYSYNEQFF. The DNA of the CDR3 is TGTGCCAGCAGCTTGGATGCGGGGGCCTACTCCTACAATGAGCAGTTCTTC.